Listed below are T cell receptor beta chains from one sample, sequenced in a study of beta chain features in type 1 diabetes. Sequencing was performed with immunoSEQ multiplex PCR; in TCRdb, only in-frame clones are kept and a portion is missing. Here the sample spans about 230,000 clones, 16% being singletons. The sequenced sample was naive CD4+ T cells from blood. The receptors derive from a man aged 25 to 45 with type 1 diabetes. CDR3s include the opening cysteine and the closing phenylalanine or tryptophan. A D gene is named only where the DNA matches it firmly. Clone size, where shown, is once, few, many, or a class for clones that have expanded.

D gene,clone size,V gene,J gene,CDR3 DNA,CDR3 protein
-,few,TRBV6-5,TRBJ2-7,TGTGCCAGCAGTTACCGGACGATGGGCGAGCAGTACTTC,CASSYRTMGEQYF
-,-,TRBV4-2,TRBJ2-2,TGTGCCAGCACCTTGGATGGGCAGGGCACCGGGGAGCTGTTTTTT,CASTLDGQGTGELFF
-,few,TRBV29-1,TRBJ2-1,TGCAGCGATGCCCAGGGGGGATCCTACAATGAGCAGTTCTTC,CSDAQGGSYNEQFF
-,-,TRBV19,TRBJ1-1,TGTGCCAGTATAGGAGTCTTTGGACAGATGAACACTGAAGCTTTCTTT,CASIGVFGQMNTEAFF
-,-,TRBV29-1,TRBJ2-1,TGCAGCGTGGCCCCTGGACTGCACGGCGATAGCTCCTACAATGAGCAGTTCTTC,CSVAPGLHGDSSYNEQFF
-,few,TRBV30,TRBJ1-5,TGTGCCTGGGAGCGGGGCAATCAGCCCCAGCATTTT,CAWERGNQPQHF
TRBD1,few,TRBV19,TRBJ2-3,TGTGCCAGCCGGGACAGGGCGGCAGATACGCAGTATTTT,CASRDRAADTQYF
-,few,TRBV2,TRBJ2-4,TGTGCCAGCAAGGGGCCGGGGGTGGACATTCAGTACTTC,CASKGPGVDIQYF
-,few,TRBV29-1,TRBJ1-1,TGCAGCGCTGGGGCCGAGGGAGACACTGAAGCTTTCTTT,CSAGAEGDTEAFF
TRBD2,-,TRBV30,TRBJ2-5,TGTGCCTGGAGTGTTGGCGGGAGCGGAGAGACCCAGTACTTC,CAWSVGGSGETQYF
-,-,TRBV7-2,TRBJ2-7,TGTGCCAGCAGCTTAGGCCGGACGGGAATGATCTACGAGCAGTACTTC,CASSLGRTGMIYEQYF
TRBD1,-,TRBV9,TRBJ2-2,TGTGCCAGCAGCGTAGCGGGACAGCCCACCGGGGAGCTGTTTTTT,CASSVAGQPTGELFF
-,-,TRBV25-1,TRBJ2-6,TGTGCCAGCAGTGAACAGCCCTGGGCCAACGTCCTGACTTTC,CASSEQPWANVLTF
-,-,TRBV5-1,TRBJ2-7,TGCGCCAGCAGCTTCGGGACTTCCGAGCAGTACTTC,CASSFGTSEQYF
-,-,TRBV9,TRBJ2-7,TGTGCCAGCAGCGTAGCCCCCCAGGGCACCTACGAGCAGTACTTC,CASSVAPQGTYEQYF
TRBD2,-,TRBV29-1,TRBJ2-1,TGCAGCGTCCCCCGGGGGACTAGCTACAATGAGCAGTTCTTC,CSVPRGTSYNEQFF
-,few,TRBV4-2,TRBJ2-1,TGTGCCAGCAGCGATGGGATATTAAGCGGTGAGCAGTTCTTC,CASSDGILSGEQFF
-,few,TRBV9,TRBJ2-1,TGTGCCAGCAGCGCAACTAGAAGTGAGCAGTTCTTC,CASSATRSEQFF
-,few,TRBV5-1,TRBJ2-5,TGCGCCAGCAGTAATTGGGGCCAGGGTGGAGAGACCCAGTACTTC,CASSNWGQGGETQYF
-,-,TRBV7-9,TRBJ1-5,TGTGCCAGCAGCCCGACAGCAAATCAGCCCCAGCATTTT,CASSPTANQPQHF
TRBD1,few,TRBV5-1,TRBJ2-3,TGCGCCAGCACCGACAGGGTCAGCACAGATACGCAGTATTTT,CASTDRVSTDTQYF
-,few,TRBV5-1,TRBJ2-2,TGCGCCAGCAGCCGTGGACAGAACGGGGAGCTGTTTTTT,CASSRGQNGELFF
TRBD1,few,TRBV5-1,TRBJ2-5,TGCGCCAGCAGCCCATCGACAGGGGCAATCCAAGAGACCCAGTACTTC,CASSPSTGAIQETQYF
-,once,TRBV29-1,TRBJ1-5,TGCAGCGTTGACTCCGGGGCTGGGAATCAGCCCCAGCATTTT,CSVDSGAGNQPQHF
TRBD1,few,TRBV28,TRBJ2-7,TGTGCCAGCAGTTGGCCGGGACAGGGATCCTACGAGCAGTACTTC,CASSWPGQGSYEQYF
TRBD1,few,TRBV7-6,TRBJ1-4,TGTGCCAGCAGCGAGACAGGGGCGGCTGAAAAACTGTTTTTT,CASSETGAAEKLFF
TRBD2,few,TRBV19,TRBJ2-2,TGTGCCAGTAGTATAACCGGGAGGCCGAACACCGGGGAGCTGTTTTTT,CASSITGRPNTGELFF
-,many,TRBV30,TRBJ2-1,TGTGCCTGGAGTGTCGGGCCAGAGCAGTTCTTC,CAWSVGPEQFF
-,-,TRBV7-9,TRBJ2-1,TGTGCCACCCGCCCGAGCTCCTACAATGAGCAGTTCTTC,CATRPSSYNEQFF
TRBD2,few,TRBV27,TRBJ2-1,TGTGCCAGCAGTTTAGTCCAAGCGGGAGCCAATGAGCAGTTCTTC,CASSLVQAGANEQFF
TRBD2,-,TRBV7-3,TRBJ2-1,TGTGCCAGCAGCGCTCCGGGACTAGCGGGAGACAATGAGCAGTTCTTC,CASSAPGLAGDNEQFF
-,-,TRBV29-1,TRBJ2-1,TGCAGCGTTGAAAGGCTAGCCCTATACAATGAGCAGTTCTTC,CSVERLALYNEQFF
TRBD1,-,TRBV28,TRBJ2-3,TGTGCCAGCACCCAGGGGGCCGCAGATACGCAGTATTTT,CASTQGAADTQYF
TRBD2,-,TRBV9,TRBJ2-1,TGTGCCAGCAGCGTAGGGGTAGCGGGAGGGCCTTCCTACAATGAGCAGTTCTTC,CASSVGVAGGPSYNEQFF
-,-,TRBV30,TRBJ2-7,TGTGCCTGGAGTGTACGTTCTCTCCCAGGGTACGAGCAGTACTTC,CAWSVRSLPGYEQYF
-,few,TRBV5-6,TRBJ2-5,TGTGCCAGCAGCTTGAAAGCGTCGCAAGAGACCCAGTACTTC,CASSLKASQETQYF
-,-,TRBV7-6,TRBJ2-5,TGTGCCAGCGCATCGCGGCAAGAGACCCAGTACTTC,CASASRQETQYF
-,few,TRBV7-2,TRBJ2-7,TGTGCCAGCAGCCAAACCCGGGACCTACCGTCGCAGTACTTC,CASSQTRDLPSQYF
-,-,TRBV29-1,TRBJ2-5,TGCAGCGTCACCGGACCCGGGGGTCAAGAGACCCAGTACTTC,CSVTGPGGQETQYF
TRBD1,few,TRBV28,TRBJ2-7,TGTGCCAGCAGTCTCGGAGGGACAGGGGGCACCTACGAGCAGTACTTC,CASSLGGTGGTYEQYF
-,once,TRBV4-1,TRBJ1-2,TGCGCCAGCAGCCCACGTGGTCGGGTCCTAGCTAACTATGGCTACACCTTC,CASSPRGRVLANYGYTF
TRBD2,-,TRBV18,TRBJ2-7,TGTGCCAGCTCACCGTCCGGGACTAGCGGGTCCTACGAGCAGTACTTC,CASSPSGTSGSYEQYF
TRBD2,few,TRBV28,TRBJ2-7,TGTGCCAGCAGGCACGGGGCGGGAGGGCCCCACGAGCAGTACTTC,CASRHGAGGPHEQYF
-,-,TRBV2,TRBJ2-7,TGTGCCAGCAGTGAATATTACGAGCAGTACTTC,CASSEYYEQYF
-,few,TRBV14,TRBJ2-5,TGTGCCAGCAGCCAGTATCAAGAGACCCAGTACTTC,CASSQYQETQYF
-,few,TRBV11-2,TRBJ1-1,TGTGCCAGCAGCATACAGGGAATTGGGCACACTGAAGCTTTCTTT,CASSIQGIGHTEAFF
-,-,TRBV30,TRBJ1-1,TGTGCCTGGAGGAGAGAAGGGGGAGGCACTGAAGCTTTCTTT,CAWRREGGGTEAFF
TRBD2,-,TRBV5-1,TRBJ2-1,TGCGCCAGCAGCCCCTTGGCGGGAGCAGCCTACAATGAGCAGTTCTTC,CASSPLAGAAYNEQFF
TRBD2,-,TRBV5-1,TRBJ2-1,TGCGCCAGCAGACCGGGACTAGCGGGAGTAGGAGGGTACAATGAGCAGTTCTTC,CASRPGLAGVGGYNEQFF
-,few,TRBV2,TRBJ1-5,TGTGCCAGCAGGGTGGAGGGAAACCAGCCCCAGCATTTT,CASRVEGNQPQHF
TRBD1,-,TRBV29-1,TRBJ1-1,TGCAGCGTCCGGACAGGCCCTACTGAAGCTTTCTTT,CSVRTGPTEAFF
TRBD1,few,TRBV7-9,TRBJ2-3,TGTGCCAGCAGCCAGGACAGGGGATGGAATACGCAGTATTTT,CASSQDRGWNTQYF
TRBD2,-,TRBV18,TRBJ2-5,TGTGCCAGCTCACCGTCGAGCGGGGAAGGAGAGACCCAGTACTTC,CASSPSSGEGETQYF
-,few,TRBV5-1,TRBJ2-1,TGCGCCAGCAGCTTTCTGGACGTCCGCTACAATGAGCAGTTCTTC,CASSFLDVRYNEQFF
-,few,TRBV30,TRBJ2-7,TGTGCCTGGAGTGTGGGACGGATCTCCTACGAGCAGTACTTC,CAWSVGRISYEQYF
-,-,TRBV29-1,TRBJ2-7,TGCAGCGTAGCCACAGGGTCCGAGCAGTACTTC,CSVATGSEQYF
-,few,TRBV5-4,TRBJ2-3,TGTGCCAGCAGCTTGAAGGCAGACAGCACAGATACGCAGTATTTT,CASSLKADSTDTQYF
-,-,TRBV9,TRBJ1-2,TGTGCCAGCAGCGTAGCGGAGTTTAGCTATGGCTACACCTTC,CASSVAEFSYGYTF
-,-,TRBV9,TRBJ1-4,TGTGCCAGCAGCCCGACGGTGGATGAAAAACTGTTTTTT,CASSPTVDEKLFF
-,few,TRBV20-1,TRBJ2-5,TGCAGTGCCGGACAGTTAGAGACCCAGTACTTC,CSAGQLETQYF